One and the same sample provided the 26 T cell receptor beta chains below, sequenced in a study of T cell repertoires in cytomegalovirus infection (dated by TCRdb to the late 2010s). These receptors have no known antigen. TCRdb shows the sequencer as Illumina HiSeq 1500. TCRdb took the public reads, trimmed them with fastp at Q25, ran MiXCR for clone calling and kept in-frame beta chains. A single entry per CDR3 protein holds the most common genes and DNA from its merged rows. The sample table records 250,000 to 300,000 distinct CDR3 sequences; roughly a fifth of these occur just once. Jointly, the top ten make up roughly a fifth of the sample. The sample's treatment or condition label, decoded: in vitro stimulation with specific CMV peptide epitopes to enrich CMV-specific T cells. The sequencing used cultured PBMCs, collected from culture after CMV antigen stimulation. These receptors were obtained from a human donor in good health (CMV status not recorded). Some clones in this sample may be carry-over from other donors' samples.

This clonotype was recorded a few times. This chain connects TRBV6-2 or TRBV6-3 to TRBJ2-1, with 9 nucleotides matching TRBD2. Germline V gene sequence: CDR1 MNHEY, CDR2 SVGEGT. J lost 9 bases, V lost 0 bases, and 6 bases had no gene match. This CDR3 has 15 residues. The CDR3 DNA reads as TGTGCCAGCAGTTACTCGGCTAGCGGGAACGTTGAGCAGTTCTTC. Its protein product is CASSYSASGNVEQFF.

V gene TRBV5-1 combines with J gene TRBJ2-3; the match to TRBD2 covers 12 bases. The CDR3 is 17 amino acids. Germline V gives CDR1 SGHRS, CDR2 YFSETQ. V shed 4 bases, J shed 1 base, and the junction held 7 bases outside the gene matches. The CDR3 reads CASSEGLAGPGTDTQYF. The CDR3 nucleotides are TGCGCCAGCAGCGAAGGACTAGCGGGACCTGGCACAGATACGCAGTATTTT. The full variable domain, its missing parts supplied by reference TRBV5-1 and TRBJ2-3, is KAGVTQTPRYLIKTRGQQVTLSCSPISGHRSVSWYQQTPGQGLQFLFEYFSETQRNKGNFPGRFSGRQFSNSRSEMNVSTLELGDSALYLCASSEGLAGPGTDTQYFGPGTRLTVL.

This chain uses TRBV7-2 with TRBJ2-5; 10 bases match TRBD2. This CDR3 contains 16 residues. V was clipped by 1 base and J by 4 bases; unmatched bases: 6. Looked up from germline, CDR1 is SGHTA and CDR2 is FQGNSA. CDR3 protein: CASSLGASGSTETQYF. Here the CDR3 DNA reads TGTGCCAGCAGCTTAGGGGCTAGCGGGAGTACAGAGACCCAGTACTTC. Full variable domain (remainder filled in from reference TRBV7-2 and TRBJ2-5): GAGVSQSPSNKVTEKGKDVELRCDPISGHTALYWYRQSLGQGLEFLIYFQGNSAPDKSGLPSDRFSAERTGGSVSTLTIQRTQQEDSAVYLCASSLGASGSTETQYFGPGTRLLVL.

This clonotype was detected many times. This chain joins TRBV7-2 and TRBJ1-4, with TRBD1 identical over 9 bases. The V segment lost 3 bases and the J segment 3 bases; nucleotides outside the gene matches: 5. The CDR3 totals 16 residues. The V gene's germline CDR1 is SGHTA and CDR2 FQGNSA. The CDR3 region has the DNA TGTGCCAGCAGCTTTAGACAGGGGGGATCTAATGAAAAACTGTTTTTT. Protein product: CASSFRQGGSNEKLFF.

V gene TRBV7-9 combines with J gene TRBJ1-1; D perhaps matches TRBD1 (6 bases). The length of the CDR3 is 15 residues. Germline CDR1 reads SEHNR; CDR2 reads FQNEAQ (reference sequence). V shed 7 bases and J shed 0 bases, with 15 bases lying between them. This CDR3 is CASNPNRALNTEAFF. For the CDR3, the DNA is TGTGCCAGCAATCCGAACAGGGCTTTGAACACTGAAGCTTTCTTT.

Concerning this clonotype itself: Since a much larger clone is just one base distant, this may be a read error. The V and J genes are TRBV7-8 and TRBJ1-4; no clear D. The germline gives CDR1 SGHVS, CDR2 FQNEAQ. There are 15 residues in the CDR3. CDR3 coding DNA: TGTGCCAGCGGCTTAGGTGTGGTAACTAATGAAAAACTGTTTTTT. The encoded protein is CASGLGVVTNEKLFF.

The gene calls are TRBV29-1 and TRBJ1-2, with TRBD1 matching 9 bases. Germline-derived CDR1 and CDR2 are SQVTM and ANQGSEA. Trimming took 2 bases from V and 0 from J; bases not matched to a gene: 13. The CDR3 length is 18 residues. The DNA for the CDR3 is TGCAGCGTTGAACACATCACGGGACAGGGAGTTGCTAACTATGGCTACACCTTC. Protein: CSVEHITGQGVANYGYTF.

This clonotype was recorded only once. V and J are TRBV18 and TRBJ1-3, with D perhaps matching TRBD1 (5 bases). Trimming removed 3 bases from V and 2 bases from J, with 17 bases in between. Germline lookup yields CDR1 KGHSH and CDR2 LQKENI. The CDR3 loop spans 17 amino acids. The CDR3 protein is CASSPLRRGMAGNTIYF. CDR3 in DNA: TGTGCCAGCTCACCTCTCAGAAGGGGAATGGCTGGAAACACCATATATTTT.

The chain uses TRBV19 and TRBJ2-5; the D gene is possibly TRBD1 (6 bases). V lost 9 bases, J lost 4 bases, and 15 bases lay in between. CDR3 length equals 13 residues. CDR1 and CDR2 (germline): LNHDA, SQIVND (reference sequence). This chain's CDR3 is CASGWGPTETQYF. As DNA, the CDR3 is TGTGCCAGCGGGTGGGGGCCCACAGAGACCCAGTACTTC.

Only a few counts were recorded for this clonotype. The chain combines TRBV15 with TRBJ1-4; D not resolved. Germline V gene lookup returns CDR1 LNHNV and CDR2 YYDKDF (reference sequence). The CDR3 totals 11 residues. With 3 bases removed from V and 8 bases from J, the gap between germline ends came to 4 bases. The CDR3 DNA follows: TGTGCCACCAGCAGGGGGGAAAAACTGTTTTTT. The encoded protein is CATSRGEKLFF.

The CDR3 loop is CASSFVGWGRNTEAFF. CDR3 nucleotide sequence: TGTGCCAGCAGTTTCGTAGGTTGGGGTAGGAACACTGAAGCTTTCTTT. This chain joins TRBV12-3 or TRBV12-4 and TRBJ1-1; no definite D call. V lost 3 bases and J 1 base, leaving 15 bases between the germline ends. This CDR3 is built from 16 residues.

The genes are TRBV9 and TRBJ2-7; tentatively, D is TRBD2 (5 bases). CDR1 is SGDLS, CDR2 YYNGEE, per germline. V lost 4 bases, J lost 6 bases, and 14 bases lay in between. The CDR3 runs to 13 residues. CDR3 loop: CASSPSGYGEQYF. The CDR3 coding sequence is TGTGCCAGCAGCCCCAGCGGATACGGCGAGCAGTACTTC. Drawing the rest from reference TRBV9 and TRBJ2-7, the complete variable domain is DSGVTQTPKHLITATGQRVTLRCSPRSGDLSVYWYQQSLDQGLQFLIQYYNGEERAKGNILERFSAQQFPDLHSELNLSSLELGDSALYFCASSPSGYGEQYFGPGTRLTVT.

This clonotype showed up just a few times. The chain is built from TRBV7-9 and TRBJ2-3; 9 nucleotides match TRBD1. In germline, CDR1 is SEHNR, CDR2 FQNEAQ (reference sequence). After removal of 1 base from V and 5 bases from J, the junction contained 7 bases not matched to a gene. CDR3 size: 16 residues. CDR3 coding DNA: TGTGCCAGCAGCTTAGGCAGGGACAGGGAAGAAGATACGCAGTATTTT. Protein sequence: CASSLGRDREEDTQYF.

The genes are TRBV7-3 and TRBJ1-2; 7 bases match TRBD1. The V and J ends lost 4 bases and 6 bases, in that order; junction bases with no gene match: 8. This CDR3 is 14 amino acids long. The V gene's germline CDR1 is SGHTA and CDR2 FQGTGA. The CDR3 DNA follows: TGTGCCAGCAGCTCGGACAGGTCACAGAATGGCTACACCTTC. Its protein product is CASSSDRSQNGYTF.

This clonotype was detected ten times or more. The rearrangement uses TRBV10-3 and TRBJ2-7, with TRBD2 identical over 7 bases. J lost 5 bases, V lost 6 bases, and 4 bases had no gene match. The germline gives CDR1 ENHRY, CDR2 SYGVKD. The CDR3 totals 12 residues. In DNA form, the CDR3 reads TGTGCCATCAGCCGACTAGCAGACGAGCAGTACTTC. The encoded protein is CAISRLADEQYF.

This clonotype showed up many times. The chain employs TRBV28 and TRBJ1-2, with 9 bases fitting TRBD1. J gave up 4 bases and V 6 bases, and 9 bases lay outside the gene matches. Germline CDR1 MDHEN, CDR2 SYDVKM. This CDR3 comprises 15 residues. The CDR3 is CASRWTGVAFYGYTF. The CDR3 DNA is TGTGCCAGCAGGTGGACAGGGGTTGCCTTCTATGGCTACACCTTC.

This chain links TRBV6-2 or TRBV6-3 with TRBJ2-7; 12 positions match TRBD2. The CDR3 loop spans 18 amino acids. J gave up 5 bases and V 2 bases, and 13 bases lay outside the gene matches. CDR1 and CDR2 (germline): MNHEY, SVGEGT. The CDR3 sequence: CASSYPAPLAGGQNEQYF. The DNA for the CDR3 is TGTGCCAGCAGTTACCCCGCCCCACTAGCGGGAGGTCAGAACGAGCAGTACTTC.

This clonotype was found many times. The chain joins TRBV28 to TRBJ2-7; tentative D call: TRBD2 (6 bases). The CDR3 is 14 residues long. Germline values: CDR1 MDHEN, CDR2 SYDVKM. The V end was cut by 6 bases, the J end by 1 base, with 13 bases between. This chain's CDR3 is CASRPGLSSYEQYF. In DNA form, the CDR3 reads TGTGCCAGCAGGCCGGGACTCTCATCCTACGAGCAGTACTTC.

CDR3 sequence reads: CASSPMGGQETQYF. The CDR3 region has the DNA TGTGCCAGCAGCCCCATGGGGGGCCAAGAGACCCAGTACTTC. The chain links TRBV12-3 or TRBV12-4 to TRBJ2-5, with D perhaps matching TRBD2 (6 bases). This CDR3 is 14 amino acids long. V was trimmed by 6 bases and J by 1 base, leaving 12 bases between them.

This chain joins TRBV6-2 or TRBV6-3 and TRBJ2-7, with D hard to call. CDR1 MNHEY and CDR2 SVGEGT come from the germline V gene. The ends were cut back, 2 bases at V and 0 bases at J, with 5 bases in the middle. The CDR3 runs 13 residues. The CDR3 here is CASSYASSYEQYV. As DNA, the CDR3 is TGTGCCAGCAGTTACGCAAGCTCCTACGAGCAGTACGTC.

This clonotype was detected a few times. V usage is TRBV6-4 and J usage is TRBJ1-1, with D unclear. Germline values: CDR1 MRHNA, CDR2 SNTAGT. The CDR3 extends over 13 amino acids. Trimming pared 0 bases from V and 11 bases from J, leaving 13 bases between. This CDR3 is CASSDSGSTQAFF. The CDR3 bases are TGTGCCAGCAGTGACTCAGGGAGTACTCAGGCTTTCTTT.

V usage is TRBV6-8 and J usage is TRBJ2-7; the D gene is possibly TRBD1 (6 bases). Germline CDR1 reads MNHGY; CDR2 reads SAAAGT. V was trimmed by 2 bases and J by 5 bases, leaving 19 bases between them. CDR3 length equals 16 residues. In nucleotides, the CDR3 is TGTGCCAGCAGTTACGGGGGTGTGGACAGCAATGACGAGCAGTACTTC. Amino acids: CASSYGGVDSNDEQYF.

This clonotype was counted at least ten times. The chain has TRBV7-9 and TRBJ1-4, with 8 bases that match TRBD1. V was pared by 6 bases and J by 6 bases, with 9 bases of the junction left unmatched. Germline lookup yields CDR1 SEHNR and CDR2 FQNEAQ (reference sequence). The CDR3 is 15 residues long. The CDR3 reads CASSSPQGADEKLFF. CDR3 DNA sequence: TGTGCCAGCAGTTCCCCCCAGGGGGCGGATGAAAAACTGTTTTTT. The complete variable domain, with remaining parts taken from reference TRBV7-9 and TRBJ1-4, reads DTGVSQNPRHKITKRGQNVTFRCDPISEHNRLYWYRQTLGQGPEFLTYFQNEAQLEKSRLLSDRFSAERPKGSFSTLEIQRTEQGDSAMYLCASSSPQGADEKLFFGSGTQLSVL.

The chain recombines TRBV5-1 with TRBJ2-7; 7 positions agree with TRBD1. Germline loops: CDR1 SGHRS, CDR2 YFSETQ. V gave up 7 bases and J gave up 5 bases; unmatched junction bases: 12. This CDR3 has 14 amino acids. CDR3 region: CASATGTALDEQYF. The CDR3 bases are TGCGCCAGCGCAACCGGGACAGCCCTCGACGAGCAGTACTTC.

This clonotype was seen only once. Given a much more abundant clone one base away, this may be a read error. The chain recombines TRBV6-5 with TRBJ2-5; the D gene is possibly TRBD1 (6 bases). The CDR3 has 15 residues. Germline CDR1 is MNHEY and CDR2 is SVGAGI. Trimming pared 6 bases from V and 2 bases from J, leaving 16 bases between. The CDR3 nucleotides are TGTGCCAGCAGAGGTAAACAGGGTAGGCAAGAGACCCAGTACTTC. Translation: CASRGKQGRQETQYF.

This clonotype was recorded only once. The chain links TRBV9 to TRBJ1-5, with D perhaps matching TRBD1 (5 bases). V lost 0 bases to trimming and J lost 4 bases, with 11 bases between them. CDR3 size: 15 residues. Germline loops: CDR1 SGDLS, CDR2 YYNGEE. The CDR3 here is CASSVEGELNQPQHF. The CDR3 DNA reads as TGTGCCAGCAGCGTAGAAGGGGAACTGAATCAGCCCCAGCATTTT.